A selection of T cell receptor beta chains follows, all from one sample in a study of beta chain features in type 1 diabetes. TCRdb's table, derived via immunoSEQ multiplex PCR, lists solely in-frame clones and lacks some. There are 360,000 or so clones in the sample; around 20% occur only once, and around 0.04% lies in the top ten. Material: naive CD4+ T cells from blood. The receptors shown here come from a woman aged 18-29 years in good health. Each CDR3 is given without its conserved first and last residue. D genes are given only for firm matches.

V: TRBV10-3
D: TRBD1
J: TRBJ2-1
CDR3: AISESGQGAGDEQF

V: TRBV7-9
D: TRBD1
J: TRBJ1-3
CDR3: ASSPQGGTGTIY

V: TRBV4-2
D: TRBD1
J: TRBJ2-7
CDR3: ASSQKGQGLNYEQY

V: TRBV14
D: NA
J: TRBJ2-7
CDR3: ASSQVGTPSYEQY

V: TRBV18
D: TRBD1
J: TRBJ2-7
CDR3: ASSGTASYEQY

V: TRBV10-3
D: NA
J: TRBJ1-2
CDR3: AISEYSQVYYGYT

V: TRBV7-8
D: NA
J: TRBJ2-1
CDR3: ASSHPAGEQF

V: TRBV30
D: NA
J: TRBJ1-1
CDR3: AWSVYRGGMNTEAF

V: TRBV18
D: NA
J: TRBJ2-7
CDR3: ASSPQGQGLEQY

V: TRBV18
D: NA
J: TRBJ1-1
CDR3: ASSPNTENTEAF

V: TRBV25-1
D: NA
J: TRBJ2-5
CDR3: ASSTTRRLQETQY

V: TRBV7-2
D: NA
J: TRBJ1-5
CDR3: ASSPQGQGAQH

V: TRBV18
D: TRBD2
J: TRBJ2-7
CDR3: ASWGRGLAVYEQY

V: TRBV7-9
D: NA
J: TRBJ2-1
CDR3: ASSLPSYRNEQF

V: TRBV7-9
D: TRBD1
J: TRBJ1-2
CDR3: ASSHTWDRKPYGYT

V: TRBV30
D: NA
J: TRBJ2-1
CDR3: AWEGTYLAPQF

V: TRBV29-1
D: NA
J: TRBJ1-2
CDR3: SVEPGDGYT

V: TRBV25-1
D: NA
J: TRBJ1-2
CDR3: ASSEQGNYGYT

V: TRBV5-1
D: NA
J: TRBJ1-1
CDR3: ASSLDRTTEAF

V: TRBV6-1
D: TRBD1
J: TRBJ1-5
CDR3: ASSERNKGADIAQPQH

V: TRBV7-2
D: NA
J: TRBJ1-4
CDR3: ASSPQQGVEEKLF

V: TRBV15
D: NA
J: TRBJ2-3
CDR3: ATSVQTVSTDTQY

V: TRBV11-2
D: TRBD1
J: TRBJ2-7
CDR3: ASSSETGRYYEQY

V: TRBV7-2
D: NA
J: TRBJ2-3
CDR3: ASSLDSYTQY

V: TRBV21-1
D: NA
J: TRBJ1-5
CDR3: ASSRIRDRLHQPQH

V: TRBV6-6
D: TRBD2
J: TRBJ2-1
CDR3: ASEVAGGGNEQF

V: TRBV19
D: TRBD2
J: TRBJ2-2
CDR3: ASSPRRTSGNTGELF

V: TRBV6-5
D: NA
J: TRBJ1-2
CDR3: ASSYSVSQGYGYT

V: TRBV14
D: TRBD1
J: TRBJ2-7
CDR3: ASSLGQGTFEQY

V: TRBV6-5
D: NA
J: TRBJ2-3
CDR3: ASRLQGFASDTQY

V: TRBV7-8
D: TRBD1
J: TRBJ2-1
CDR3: ASSLDRGRNEQF

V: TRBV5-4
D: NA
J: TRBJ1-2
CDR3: ASSLGQRKDYGYT

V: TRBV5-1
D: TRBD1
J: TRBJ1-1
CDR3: ASSLVKGADTEAF

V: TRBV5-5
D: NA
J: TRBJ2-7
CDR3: ASSASYEQY

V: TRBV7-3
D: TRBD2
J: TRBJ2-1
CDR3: ASSLGWGLAGGDNEQF

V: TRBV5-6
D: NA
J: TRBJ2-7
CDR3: ASSLGGFEQY

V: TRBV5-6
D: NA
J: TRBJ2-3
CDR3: ASSLTYTQY

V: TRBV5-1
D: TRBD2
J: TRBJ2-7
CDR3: ASSLGTSIYEQY

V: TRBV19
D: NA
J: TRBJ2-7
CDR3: ASRSSGGYEQY

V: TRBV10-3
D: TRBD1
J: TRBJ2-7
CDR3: AISSPGQGAYEQY